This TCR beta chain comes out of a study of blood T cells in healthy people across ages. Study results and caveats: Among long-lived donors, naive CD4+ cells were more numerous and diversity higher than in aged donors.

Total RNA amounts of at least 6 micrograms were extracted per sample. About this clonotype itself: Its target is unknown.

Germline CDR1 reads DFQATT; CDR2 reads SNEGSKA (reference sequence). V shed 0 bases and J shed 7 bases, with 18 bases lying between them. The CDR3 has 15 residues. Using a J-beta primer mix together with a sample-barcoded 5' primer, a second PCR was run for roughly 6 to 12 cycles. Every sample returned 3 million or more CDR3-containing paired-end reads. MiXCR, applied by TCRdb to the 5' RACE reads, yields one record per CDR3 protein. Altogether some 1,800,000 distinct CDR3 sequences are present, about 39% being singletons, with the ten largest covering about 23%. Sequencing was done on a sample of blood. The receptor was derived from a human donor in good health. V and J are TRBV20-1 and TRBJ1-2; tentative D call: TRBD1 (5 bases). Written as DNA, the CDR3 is TGCAGTGCTAGAGAGAGAGACCCGGACATTCGTGGCTACACCTTC. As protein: CSARERDPDIRGYTF.